The clone carrying this TCR beta chain was recorded many times. Its target is not known. This specimen belongs to a study of breast tumors, draining lymph nodes, adjacent tissues. The study's findings and limits: Compared with lymph nodes, tumors were less diverse; compared with nontumor tissue, more. Data fit most tumor T cells coming from lymph node, expanding in tumor. That most tumor T cells come from lymph nodes remained unproven. Compared with basal-like, luminal-like tumors shared significantly more repertoire with nontumor tissue.

The germline V gene encodes CDR1 SEHNR and CDR2 FQNEAQ (reference sequence). V lost 5 bases and J lost 6, with 14 bases in between. The CDR3 is 14 amino acids. TCRdb used MiXCR to reprocess the multiplex PCR reads, holding one entry per CDR3 protein. Of about 35,000 distinct CDR3 sequences listed, just over 35% are singletons. This TCR derives from a female donor with breast cancer. Some clones in this sample may be carry-over from other donors' samples. Sequencing input: breast tumor tissue. V gene TRBV7-9 combines with J gene TRBJ2-1; a weak D match, TRBD2 (7 bases). The CDR3 nucleotides are TGTGCCAGCAGCCGTGGGGGGGCGGTCAATGAGCAGTTCTTC. The encoded protein is CASSRGGAVNEQFF.